This T cell receptor (beta chain) originates from a study of a mutant IDH1 vaccine in newly diagnosed glioma. Time point reported: baseline, week 1 (first vaccination visit). Described treatment: pre-vaccination baseline after standard-of-care therapy. Profiled with immunoSEQ multiplex PCR; TCRdb holds only in-frame clones, not every one. Of tens of thousands of clones in the sample, around 82% are singletons; the top ten hold roughly 6.8%. V trimming: 4 bases; J trimming: 7 bases; junction bases outside the gene matches: 14. The CDR3 is 16 amino acids. The sample here was PBMCs, taken from a glioma patient treated with radiotherapy, temozolomide or both. The chain links TRBV5-7 to TRBJ2-1; the match to TRBD1 covers 7 bases. TRBV5-7 is placed among ORFs of uncertain function. This clonotype was sampled from a woman aged 45-60 years with glioma. The CDR3 DNA follows: TGTGCCAGCAGCCTACCCCGACAGGGATACTTGAATGAGCAGTTCTTC. It codes for CASSLPRQGYLNEQFF.